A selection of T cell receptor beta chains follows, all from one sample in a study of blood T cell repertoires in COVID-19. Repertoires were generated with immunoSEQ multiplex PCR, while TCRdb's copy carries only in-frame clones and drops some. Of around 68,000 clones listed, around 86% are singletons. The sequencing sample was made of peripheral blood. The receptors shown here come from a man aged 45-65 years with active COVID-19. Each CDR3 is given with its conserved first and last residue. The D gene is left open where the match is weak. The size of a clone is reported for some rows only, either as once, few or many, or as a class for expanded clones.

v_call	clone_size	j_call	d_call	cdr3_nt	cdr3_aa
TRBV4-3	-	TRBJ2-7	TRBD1	TGCGCCAGCAGCCAAGGGCAGGGGGCCTCCCCCTACGAGCAGTACTTC	CASSQGQGASPYEQYF
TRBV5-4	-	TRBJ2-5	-	TGTGCCAGCAGCTTGGCCAGTCTGGGGCAGGAGACCCAGTACTTC	CASSLASLGQETQYF
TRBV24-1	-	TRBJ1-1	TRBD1	TGTGCCACCAGTGAGGCCTCGACAGGGGTAGCTTTCTTT	CATSEASTGVAFF
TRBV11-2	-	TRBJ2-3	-	TGTGCCAGCAGCTTAATGCGGTCCACAGATACGCAGTATTTT	CASSLMRSTDTQYF
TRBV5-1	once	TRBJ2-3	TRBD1	TGCGCCAGCAGCCTGGTTCCCGGGACAGGGTGGGCAGATACGCAGTATTTT	CASSLVPGTGWADTQYF
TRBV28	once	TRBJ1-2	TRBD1	TGTGCCAGCAGCCTTCCGGACAGGGTCGGTAGCTACACCTTC	CASSLPDRVGSYTF
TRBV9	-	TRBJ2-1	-	TGTGCCAGCAGCGTAGACGGGAACCGCTACAATGAGCAGTTCTTC	CASSVDGNRYNEQFF
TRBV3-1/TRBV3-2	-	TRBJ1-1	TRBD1	TGTGCCAGCAGCCCGAACAGGGGAGCGGACACTGAAGCTTTCTTT	CASSPNRGADTEAFF
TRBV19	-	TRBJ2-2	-	TGTGCCAGCCGGGTCCTCATGGCCGGGGAGCTGTTTTTT	CASRVLMAGELFF
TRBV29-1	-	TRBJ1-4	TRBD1	TGCAGCGCTTGGCCGGGACAGGGGGTTGAAAAACTGTTTTTT	CSAWPGQGVEKLFF
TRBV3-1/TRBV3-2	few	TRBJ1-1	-	TGTGCCAGCAGCCATGGCCGCCGGATCGGAGGGAACACTGAAGCTTTCTTT	CASSHGRRIGGNTEAFF
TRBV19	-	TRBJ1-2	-	TGTGCCAGTAGTATAGAGGCTCGTAACATGACCTTC	CASSIEARNMTF
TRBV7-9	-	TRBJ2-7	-	TGTGCCAGCTTGCTAGCCAATTCTCGGGAGCAGTACTTC	CASLLANSREQYF
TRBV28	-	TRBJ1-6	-	TGTGCCAGCAGTTCCGTCCTGGGGGACTTCTATAATTCACCCCTCCACTTT	CASSSVLGDFYNSPLHF
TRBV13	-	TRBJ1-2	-	TGTGCCAGCAGCCTACGGGGAAATGGCTACACCTTC	CASSLRGNGYTF
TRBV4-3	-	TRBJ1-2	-	TGCGCCAGCAGCCCAACACGGGGGGCTTTCTATGGCTACACCTTC	CASSPTRGAFYGYTF
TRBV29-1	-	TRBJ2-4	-	TGCAGCGTGGACTCCGGGGGTCTCGGCGCCAAAAACATTCAGTACTTC	CSVDSGGLGAKNIQYF
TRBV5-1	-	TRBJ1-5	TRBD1	TGCGCCAGCAGCGCCGACAGGGGTGGTCAGCCCCAGCATTTT	CASSADRGGQPQHF
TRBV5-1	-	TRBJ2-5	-	TGCGCCAGCCGCTCTCAGGGTTCCCAAGAGACCCAGTACTTC	CASRSQGSQETQYF
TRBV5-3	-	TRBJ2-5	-	TGTGCCAGAAGCTTGGAGGGGCTCCACCAAGAGACCCAGTACTTC	CARSLEGLHQETQYF
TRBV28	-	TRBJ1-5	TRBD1	TGTGCCAGCACCCTGTACAGGGGAGTGAATCAGCCCCAGCATTTT	CASTLYRGVNQPQHF
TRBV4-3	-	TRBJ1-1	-	TGCGCCAGCAGCCAAGATATGACACGTGGCCGTGAAGCTTTCTTT	CASSQDMTRGREAFF
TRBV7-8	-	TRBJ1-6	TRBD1	TGTGCCAGCAGTCGGGACAGGGGGACGGCGAGCTCACCCCTCCACTTT	CASSRDRGTASSPLHF
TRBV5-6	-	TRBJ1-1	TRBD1	TGTGCCAGCAGCTTTACAGGGGGCAGCACTGAAGCTTTCTTT	CASSFTGGSTEAFF
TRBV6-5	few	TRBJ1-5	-	TGTGCCAGCAGTTCGGCAGGGGTGAGCAATCAGCCCCAGCATTTT	CASSSAGVSNQPQHF
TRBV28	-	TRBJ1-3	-	TGTGCCAGCAGTTTATCGGGTACTGGAAACACCATATATTTT	CASSLSGTGNTIYF
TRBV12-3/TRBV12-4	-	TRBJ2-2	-	TGTGCCAGCACCCAATCTAAGGGGGAGCTGTTTTTT	CASTQSKGELFF
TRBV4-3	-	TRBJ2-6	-	TGCGCCAGCAGCCCTTATGGGACTGGCTCTGGGGCCAACGTCCTGACTTTC	CASSPYGTGSGANVLTF